The clone carrying this T cell receptor (beta chain) was picked up many times. Antigen unknown. The record originates from a study of response to subunit inactivated influenza vaccine. MiXCR, applied by TCRdb to the RT-PCR reads, yields one record per CDR3 protein. Of 530,000 or so distinct CDR3 sequences in the sample, approximately 15% were seen once. This CDR3 is built from 12 residues. CDR1 is SGDLS, CDR2 YYNGEE, per germline. V was trimmed by 0 bases and J by 5 bases, leaving 4 bases between them. Study-wide results and caveats: Authors suggested each seasonal influenza vaccination recruits few new T cells.

The chain carries TRBV9 and TRBJ2-3; no clear D gene. The sequence derives from a man aged 50 to 60 who received an inactivated influenza vaccine. This specimen consisted of PBMCs from blood, obtained 11 to 12 days after vaccination. Here the CDR3 reads CASSVDGDTQYF. CDR3 coding DNA: TGTGCCAGCAGCGTAGATGGAGATACGCAGTATTTT.